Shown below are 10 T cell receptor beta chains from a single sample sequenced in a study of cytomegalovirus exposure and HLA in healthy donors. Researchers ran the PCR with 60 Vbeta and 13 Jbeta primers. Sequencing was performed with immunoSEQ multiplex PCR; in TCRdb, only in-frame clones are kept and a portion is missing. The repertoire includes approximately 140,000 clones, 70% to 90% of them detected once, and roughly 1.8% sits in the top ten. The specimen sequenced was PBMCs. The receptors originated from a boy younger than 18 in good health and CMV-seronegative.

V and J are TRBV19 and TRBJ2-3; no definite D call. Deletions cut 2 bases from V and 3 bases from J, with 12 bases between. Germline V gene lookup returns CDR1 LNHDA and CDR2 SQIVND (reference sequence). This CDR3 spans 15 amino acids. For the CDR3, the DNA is TGTGCCAGTAGTATATTGAGCTCCCCTACAGATACGCAGTATTTT. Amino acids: CASSILSSPTDTQYF. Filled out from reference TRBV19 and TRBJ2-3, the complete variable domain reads DGGITQSPKYLFRKEGQNVTLSCEQNLNHDAMYWYRQDPGQGLRLIYYSQIVNDFQKGDIAEGYSVSREKKESFPLTVTSAQKNPTAFYLCASSILSSPTDTQYFGPGTRLTVL.

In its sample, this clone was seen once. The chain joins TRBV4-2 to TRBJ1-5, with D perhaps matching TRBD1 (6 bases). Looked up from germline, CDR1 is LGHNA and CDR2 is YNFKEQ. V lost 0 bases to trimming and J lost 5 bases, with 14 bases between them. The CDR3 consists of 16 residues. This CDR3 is CASSQDPRGYHQPQHF. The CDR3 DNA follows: TGTGCCAGCAGCCAAGACCCGAGGGGGTATCATCAGCCCCAGCATTTT.

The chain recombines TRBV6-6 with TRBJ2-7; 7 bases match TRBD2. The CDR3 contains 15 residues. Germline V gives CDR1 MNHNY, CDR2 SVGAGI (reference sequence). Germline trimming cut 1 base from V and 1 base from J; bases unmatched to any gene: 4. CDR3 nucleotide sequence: TGTGCCAGCAGTTACTTGGCGGGAGATTCCTACGAGCAGTACTTC. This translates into CASSYLAGDSYEQYF.

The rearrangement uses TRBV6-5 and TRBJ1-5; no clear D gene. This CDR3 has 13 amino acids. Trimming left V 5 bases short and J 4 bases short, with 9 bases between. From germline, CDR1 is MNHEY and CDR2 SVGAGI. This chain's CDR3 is CASSRTQNQPQHF. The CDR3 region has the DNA TGTGCCAGCAGTCGAACACAGAATCAGCCCCAGCATTTT.

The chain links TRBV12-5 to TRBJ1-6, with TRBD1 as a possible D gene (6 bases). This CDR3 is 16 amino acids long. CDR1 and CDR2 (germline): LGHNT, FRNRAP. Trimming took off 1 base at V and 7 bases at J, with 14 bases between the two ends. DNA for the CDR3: TGTGCTAGTGGTTTGGATGCGACAGGTAGCAATTCACCCCTCCACTTT. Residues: CASGLDATGSNSPLHF.

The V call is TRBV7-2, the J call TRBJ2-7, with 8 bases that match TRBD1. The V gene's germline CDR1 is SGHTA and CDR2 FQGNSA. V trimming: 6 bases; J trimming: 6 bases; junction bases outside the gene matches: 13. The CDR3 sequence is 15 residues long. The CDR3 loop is CASRYRDRNRGEQYF. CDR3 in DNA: TGTGCCAGCAGGTACAGGGACAGGAATCGCGGCGAGCAGTACTTC.

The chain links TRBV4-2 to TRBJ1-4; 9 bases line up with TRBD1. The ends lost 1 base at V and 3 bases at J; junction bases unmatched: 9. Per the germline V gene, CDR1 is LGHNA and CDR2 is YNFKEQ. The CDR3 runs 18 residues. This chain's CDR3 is CASSQGSTGGSANEKLFF. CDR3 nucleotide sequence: TGTGCCAGCAGCCAAGGGTCAACAGGGGGCTCGGCTAATGAAAAACTGTTTTTT.

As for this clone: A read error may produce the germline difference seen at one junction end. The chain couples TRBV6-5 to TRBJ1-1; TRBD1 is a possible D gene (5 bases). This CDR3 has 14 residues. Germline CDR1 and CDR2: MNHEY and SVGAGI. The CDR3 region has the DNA TGTGCCAGCAGTTACGGGGCTCCGAACTCTGAAGCTTTCTTT. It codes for CASSYGAPNSEAFF.

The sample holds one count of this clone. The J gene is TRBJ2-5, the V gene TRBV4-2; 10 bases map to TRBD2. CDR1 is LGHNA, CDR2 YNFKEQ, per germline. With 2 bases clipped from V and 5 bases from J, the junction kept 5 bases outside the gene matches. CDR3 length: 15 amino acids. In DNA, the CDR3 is TGTGCCAGCAGCCAAACTAGCGGGAAGGGCGAGACCCAGTACTTC. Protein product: CASSQTSGKGETQYF.

The CDR3 DNA sequence: TGTGCCAGCAGCAAGGACCTCGGGACAGCGATGAACACTGAAGCTTTCTTT. Translating it yields CASSKDLGTAMNTEAFF. The rearrangement uses TRBV21-1 and TRBJ1-1; TRBD1 is the table's D call and was not checked against the DNA. TRBV21-1 is recorded as a pseudogene. The CDR3 runs to 17 residues.